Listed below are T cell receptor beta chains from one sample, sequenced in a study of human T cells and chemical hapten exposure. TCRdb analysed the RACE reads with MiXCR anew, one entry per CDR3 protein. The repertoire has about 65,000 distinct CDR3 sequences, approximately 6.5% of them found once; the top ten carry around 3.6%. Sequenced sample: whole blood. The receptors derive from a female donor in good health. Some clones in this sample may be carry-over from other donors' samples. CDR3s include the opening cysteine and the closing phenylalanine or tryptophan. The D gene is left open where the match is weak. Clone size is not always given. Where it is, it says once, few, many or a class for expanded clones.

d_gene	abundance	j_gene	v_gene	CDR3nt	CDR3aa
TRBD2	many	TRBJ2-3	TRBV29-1	TGCAGCGTTGAAGGAGCTAGCGGGACACCCACAGATACGCAGTATTTT	CSVEGASGTPTDTQYF
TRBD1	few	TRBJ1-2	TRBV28	TGTGCCAGCAGTCGGGACAGGGGGCCGGGTGGCTACACCTTC	CASSRDRGPGGYTF
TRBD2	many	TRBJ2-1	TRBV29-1	TGCAGCGGGATGGCTAGCGGGATCGATGAGCAGTTCTTC	CSGMASGIDEQFF
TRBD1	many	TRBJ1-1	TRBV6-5	TGTGCCAGCAGTCCGGGACAGGGTAACACTGAAGCTTTCTTT	CASSPGQGNTEAFF
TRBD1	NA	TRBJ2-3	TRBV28	TGTGCCAGCAGTTTCGGACGAGGGGGCAGGAAAACAGATAAGCAGTATTTT	CASSFGRGGRKTDKQYF
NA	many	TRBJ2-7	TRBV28	TGTGCCAGCAGTTTATCGAGGGACGTAGCCTACGAGCAGTACTTC	CASSLSRDVAYEQYF
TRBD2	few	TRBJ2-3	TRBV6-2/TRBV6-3	TGTGCCAGCATGACTAGCGGGAGGGCCAGTGATACGCAGTATTTT	CASMTSGRASDTQYF
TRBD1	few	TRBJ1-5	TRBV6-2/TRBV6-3	TGTGCCAGCAGTTCCCCAGGGGGGCGAAGGAGCAATCAGCCCCAGCATTTT	CASSSPGGRRSNQPQHF
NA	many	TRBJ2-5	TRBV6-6	TGTGCCAGCAGTTACTCGGAGACCCAGTACTTC	CASSYSETQYF
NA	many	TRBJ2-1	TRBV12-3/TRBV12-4	TGTGCCAGCAGTTTCGAGTCCTACAATGAGCAGTTCTTC	CASSFESYNEQFF
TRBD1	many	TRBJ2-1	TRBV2	TGTGCCAGCAGTGAAGCGCTTACAGGGGCTGAGCAGTTCTTC	CASSEALTGAEQFF
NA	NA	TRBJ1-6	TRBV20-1	TGCAGTGCTAGAGATCAAGTTTCGGGGCTCTATAATTCACCCCTCCACTTT	CSARDQVSGLYNSPLHF
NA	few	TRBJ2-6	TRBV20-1	TGCAGTGCTAAATCTGGGGCCAACGTCCTGACTTTC	CSAKSGANVLTF
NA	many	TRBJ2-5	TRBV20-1	TGCAGTGCTAAAGACAGGTCGGGCGTAGAGACCCAGTACTTC	CSAKDRSGVETQYF
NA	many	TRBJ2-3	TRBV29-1	TGCAGCGTTGTTGGCCCATCGGATACGCAGTATTTT	CSVVGPSDTQYF
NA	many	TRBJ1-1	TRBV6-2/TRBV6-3	TGTGCCAGCAGTTACGAGGGCCTCATGAACACTGAAGCTTTCTTT	CASSYEGLMNTEAFF
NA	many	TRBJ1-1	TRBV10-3	TGTGCCACGAGGTATCTGTTAGAAGCTTTCTTT	CATRYLLEAFF
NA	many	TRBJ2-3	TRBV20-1	TGCAGTGCTAGGGACAAGTATAGCACAGATACGCAGTATTTT	CSARDKYSTDTQYF
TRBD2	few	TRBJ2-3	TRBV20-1	TGCAGTGCTAGAGATCTCCGGACTAGCGGAGCATTAGATACGCAGTATTTT	CSARDLRTSGALDTQYF
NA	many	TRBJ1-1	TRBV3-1	TGTGCCAGCAGCGGACATGACAACACTGAAGCTTTCTTT	CASSGHDNTEAFF
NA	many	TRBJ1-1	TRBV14	TGTGCCAGCAGCTACAGCATGAACACTGAAGCTTTCTTT	CASSYSMNTEAFF
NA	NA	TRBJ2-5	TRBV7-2	TGTGCCAGCAGTCCAATTACAGAGACCCAGTACTTC	CASSPITETQYF
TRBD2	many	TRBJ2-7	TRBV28	TGTGCCAGCAGTTTTCTCCTAGCGGGGCCCTCCTACGAGCAGTACTTC	CASSFLLAGPSYEQYF
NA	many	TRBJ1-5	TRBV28	TGTGCCAGCAGTTTTTTTCAAATTCAGGGGACAAGGCAGCCCCAGCATTTT	CASSFFQIQGTRQPQHF
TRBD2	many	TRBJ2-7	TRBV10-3	TGTGCCATCAGTGCGGGACTAGCGGGTCATTACGAGCAGTACTTC	CAISAGLAGHYEQYF
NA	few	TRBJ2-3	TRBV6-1	TGTGCCGGAGGTCAATCCCTAACCTTAGATACGCAGTATTTT	CAGGQSLTLDTQYF